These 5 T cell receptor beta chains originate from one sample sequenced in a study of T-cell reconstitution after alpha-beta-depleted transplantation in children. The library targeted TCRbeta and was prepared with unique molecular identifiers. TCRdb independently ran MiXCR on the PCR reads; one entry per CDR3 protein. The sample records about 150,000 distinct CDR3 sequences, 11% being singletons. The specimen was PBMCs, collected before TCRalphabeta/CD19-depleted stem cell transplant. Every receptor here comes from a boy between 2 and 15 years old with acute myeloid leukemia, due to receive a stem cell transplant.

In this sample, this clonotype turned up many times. The CDR3 DNA sequence: TGCAGTGCTTTCCGGTCAGGGGGCACTGAAGCTTTCTTT. It translates to CSAFRSGGTEAFF. This chain joins TRBV20-1 and TRBJ1-1, with TRBD1 matching over 7 bases. Trimming took 5 bases from V and 4 from J; bases not matched to a gene: 7. This CDR3 has 13 residues. CDR1 is DFQATT, CDR2 SNEGSKA, per germline (reference sequence).

CDR3: CASTWDRTHEQYV. CDR3 nucleotide sequence: TGTGCCAGCACCTGGGACAGGACCCACGAGCAGTACGTC. The chain carries TRBV2 and TRBJ2-7, with TRBD1 matching over 8 bases. The CDR3 spans 13 residues. Germline CDR1 reads SNHLY; CDR2 reads FYNNEI. J lost 5 bases, V lost 7 bases, and 7 bases had no gene match.

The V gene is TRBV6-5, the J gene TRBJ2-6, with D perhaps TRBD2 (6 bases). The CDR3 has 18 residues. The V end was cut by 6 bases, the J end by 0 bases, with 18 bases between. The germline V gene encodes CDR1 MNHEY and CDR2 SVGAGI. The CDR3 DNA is TGTGCCAGCAGATACCGGGAGACGGACTTCTCTGGGGCCAACGTCCTGACTTTC. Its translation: CASRYRETDFSGANVLTF.

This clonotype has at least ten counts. This CDR3 is CASSQVGQRSGNTIYF. CDR3 sequence (DNA): TGTGCCAGCAGCCAAGTGGGTCAACGCTCTGGAAACACCATATATTTT. The chain links TRBV3-1 to TRBJ1-3; D is uncertain. CDR3 length: 16 residues. The germline V gene encodes CDR1 LGHDT and CDR2 YNNKEL (reference sequence). V lost 1 base, J lost 0 bases, and 10 bases lay in between.

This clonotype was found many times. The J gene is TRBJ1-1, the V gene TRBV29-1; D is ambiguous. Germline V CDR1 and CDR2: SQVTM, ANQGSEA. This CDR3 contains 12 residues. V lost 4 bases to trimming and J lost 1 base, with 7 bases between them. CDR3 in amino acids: CSVVGRNTEAFF. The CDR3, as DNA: TGCAGCGTTGTTGGACGGAACACTGAAGCTTTCTTT.